Shown below are 14 T cell receptor beta chains from a single sample sequenced in a study of blood T cell repertoires in COVID-19. Profiled with immunoSEQ multiplex PCR; TCRdb holds only in-frame clones, not every one. The data contain roughly 200,000 clones, approximately 86% of them singletons. The sequencing input was PBMCs or T cells enriched from blood (not recorded which). Every receptor here comes from a woman aged 30 to 39 who had been exposed to COVID-19.

This clone was seen more than once but under ten times. The chain employs TRBV24-1 and TRBJ1-2; no clear D gene. V lost 4 bases and J 4 bases, leaving 12 bases between the germline ends. Germline V gene lookup returns CDR1 KGHDR and CDR2 SFDVKD. The CDR3 contains 14 residues. CDR3 sequence: CATSERHLSYGYTF. The CDR3 DNA is TGTGCCACCAGTGAACGACACCTCTCCTATGGCTACACCTTC.

The rearrangement uses TRBV30 and TRBJ2-5; D uncertain. The CDR3 is 12 residues long. Trimming took off 2 bases at V and 4 bases at J, with 8 bases between the two ends. Germline V lookup: CDR1 GTSNPN, CDR2 SVGIG (reference sequence). The CDR3 protein is CAWSSSLETQYF. The DNA of the CDR3 is TGTGCCTGGAGTTCTAGTTTAGAGACCCAGTACTTC.

The chain employs TRBV19 and TRBJ1-5, with D tentatively TRBD1 (5 bases). Germline assignment: CDR1 LNHDA and CDR2 SQIVND (reference sequence). Trimming shortened V by 5 bases and J by 0 bases, and 14 bases separated the two germline ends. The CDR3 sequence is 16 residues long. The CDR3 region is CASSRRGDYSNQPQHF. CDR3 DNA: TGTGCCAGTAGTCGTCGGGGGGACTATAGCAATCAGCCCCAGCATTTT.

The count of this clone is one. The chain employs TRBV5-1 and TRBJ2-3, with TRBD1 identical over 7 bases. Unmatched junction bases numbered 7, after V lost 4 bases and J lost 2 bases. Per germline, CDR1 SGHRS and CDR2 YFSETQ. This CDR3 spans 15 amino acids. For the CDR3, the DNA is TGCGCCAGCAGCCTGGGACAGATCCCCACAGATACGCAGTATTTT. Its protein is CASSLGQIPTDTQYF. Combining the CDR3 with reference TRBV5-1 and TRBJ2-3 gives the whole variable domain KAGVTQTPRYLIKTRGQQVTLSCSPISGHRSVSWYQQTPGQGLQFLFEYFSETQRNKGNFPGRFSGRQFSNSRSEMNVSTLELGDSALYLCASSLGQIPTDTQYFGPGTRLTVL.

The genes are TRBV14 and TRBJ1-2, with D maybe TRBD1 (6 bases). The germline V and J ends were trimmed by 8 bases and 5 bases, with 15 bases remaining between them. The germline CDR1 and CDR2 sequences are SGHDN and FVKESK. This CDR3 is built from 13 residues. The CDR3 loop is CASSPWGPYGYTF. The DNA of the CDR3 is TGTGCCAGCTCCCCTTGGGGGCCGTATGGCTACACCTTC.

The V gene is TRBV28, the J gene TRBJ1-5; D possibly corresponds to TRBD1 (5 bases). The germline V gene encodes CDR1 MDHEN and CDR2 SYDVKM. The CDR3 is 15 amino acids. V lost 5 bases and J 5 bases, leaving 16 bases between the germline ends. CDR3 sequence (DNA): TGTGCCAGCAGTCCCCCGGCAGGGTGGGATCAGCCCCAGCATTTT. This sequence encodes CASSPPAGWDQPQHF.

This chain uses TRBV14 with TRBJ1-1; D is uncertain. Germline V CDR1 and CDR2: SGHDN, FVKESK. CDR3 length: 15 amino acids. The ends were cut back, 0 bases at V and 4 bases at J, with 12 bases in the middle. The CDR3 DNA is TGTGCCAGCAGCCAAGATGCGGGCCGCCTCACTGAAGCTTTCTTT. Its translation is CASSQDAGRLTEAFF.

J is TRBJ2-4 and V is TRBV7-9; possibly TRBD1 for D (5 bases). Germline assignment: CDR1 SEHNR and CDR2 FQNEAQ (reference sequence). This CDR3 has 13 amino acids. With 11 bases removed from V and 0 bases from J, the gap between germline ends came to 11 bases. CDR3 sequence: CAGAMLAKNIQYF. The DNA of the CDR3 is TGTGCCGGGGCTATGTTAGCCAAAAACATTCAGTACTTC.

V and J are TRBV2 and TRBJ2-7; 10 bases match TRBD1. CDR3 length: 12 residues. Germline CDR1 SNHLY, CDR2 FYNNEI. The ends lost 6 bases at V and 4 bases at J; junction bases unmatched: 0. CDR3 DNA: TGTGCCAGCAGGGGACAGGGGTACGAGCAGTACTTC. The encoded protein is CASRGQGYEQYF.

In this sample, this clone turned up a few times. The chain uses TRBV3-1 (or the pseudogene TRBV3-2) and TRBJ2-7; 8 nucleotides line up with TRBD1. The CDR3 is 16 amino acids. Germline V lookup: CDR1 LGHDT, CDR2 YNNKEL (reference sequence). The trim removed 4 bases at V and 3 bases at J, leaving 11 bases unmatched. DNA for the CDR3: TGTGCCAGCAGCCCTGGACAGGGAAGTTACGTCTACGAGCAGTACTTC. Protein product: CASSPGQGSYVYEQYF.

This chain uses TRBV3-1 (or the pseudogene TRBV3-2) with TRBJ2-3; possibly TRBD2 for D (6 bases). The CDR3 contains 15 residues. V dropped 3 bases and J dropped 2 bases, with 12 bases sitting between them. Looked up from germline, CDR1 is LGHDT and CDR2 is YNNKEL (reference sequence). The CDR3, as DNA: TGTGCCAGCAGCCAGATGACTAGTTACACAGATACGCAGTATTTT. It codes for CASSQMTSYTDTQYF.

The chain joins TRBV30 to TRBJ1-4; D is undetermined. The ends were cut back, 4 bases at V and 8 bases at J, with 11 bases in the middle. CDR3 length: 12 residues. CDR1 is GTSNPN and CDR2 is SVGIG in the germline V gene (reference sequence). As DNA, the CDR3 is TGTGCCTGGAATGTTGGGAGGGAAAAACTGTTTTTT. It yields the protein CAWNVGREKLFF.

This clone was detected once. This chain links TRBV2 with TRBJ1-1, with D possibly matching TRBD1 (5 bases). This CDR3 is built from 13 residues. Germline-derived CDR1 and CDR2 are SNHLY and FYNNEI. V gave up 8 bases and J gave up 1 base, with 11 bases separating them. In nucleotides, the CDR3 is TGTGCCAGCGGGGGGTTGGAGAACACTGAAGCTTTCTTT. Translation gives CASGGLENTEAFF.

The chain employs TRBV3-1 (or the pseudogene TRBV3-2) and TRBJ1-1; D perhaps matches TRBD1 (5 bases). With 4 bases removed from V and 3 bases from J, the gap between germline ends came to 15 bases. CDR1 is LGHDT and CDR2 is YNNKEL in the germline V gene (reference sequence). This CDR3 region has 15 residues. This chain's CDR3 is CASSLGGGADTEAFF. The CDR3 bases are TGTGCCAGCAGCCTCGGCGGCGGGGCGGACACTGAAGCTTTCTTT.